Listed below are T cell receptor beta chains from one sample, sequenced in a study of long-term antiretroviral therapy in people with HIV. Sequencing was performed with immunoSEQ multiplex PCR; in TCRdb, only in-frame clones are kept and a portion is missing. The top ten hold approximately 8% of the sample, which has approximately 35,000 clones, about three quarters seen once. The sequencing here drew on unsorted PBMCs, taken 3.1 years after starting antiretroviral therapy. These receptors originate from a woman aged 45-60 years with HIV. CDR3s include the opening cysteine and the closing phenylalanine or tryptophan. Size is omitted from some rows. Given values are once, few, many or a class for expanded clones.

clone_size: .
v_call: TRBV30
j_call: TRBJ2-5
cdr3_aa: CAWSPPRLQETQYF

clone_size: .
v_call: TRBV12-5
j_call: TRBJ2-2
cdr3_aa: CASGSSGELFF

clone_size: .
v_call: TRBV28
j_call: TRBJ2-1
cdr3_aa: CASSLGQGTHEQFF

clone_size: .
v_call: TRBV15
j_call: TRBJ1-2
cdr3_aa: CATSPRPQGSHGYTF

clone_size: .
v_call: TRBV6-1
j_call: TRBJ1-3
cdr3_aa: CASRRDWRSGNTIYF

clone_size: few
v_call: TRBV27
j_call: TRBJ1-5
cdr3_aa: CASSLGAAQPQHF

clone_size: .
v_call: TRBV7-9
j_call: TRBJ1-4
cdr3_aa: CASSSLEEHGGKLFF

clone_size: .
v_call: TRBV6-5
j_call: TRBJ1-2
cdr3_aa: CATKISLGGYTF

clone_size: .
v_call: TRBV20-1
j_call: TRBJ2-3
cdr3_aa: CSALGTDTQYF

clone_size: few
v_call: TRBV5-5
j_call: TRBJ2-2
cdr3_aa: CASSFQGGTGELFF

clone_size: .
v_call: TRBV5-1
j_call: TRBJ2-2
cdr3_aa: CASLAGTNTGELFF

clone_size: .
v_call: TRBV7-9
j_call: TRBJ2-7
cdr3_aa: CASSLPGISYEQYF

clone_size: .
v_call: TRBV6-5
j_call: TRBJ1-1
cdr3_aa: CASSYSRRGDGEAFF

clone_size: .
v_call: TRBV4-1
j_call: TRBJ2-1
cdr3_aa: CASSQVGLVFDEQFF

clone_size: .
v_call: TRBV19
j_call: TRBJ2-1
cdr3_aa: CASSTHSGGVNEQFF

clone_size: .
v_call: TRBV5-5
j_call: TRBJ1-5
cdr3_aa: CASSLDSNQPQHF

clone_size: .
v_call: TRBV5-1
j_call: TRBJ1-4
cdr3_aa: CASAGGASNEKLFF

clone_size: once
v_call: TRBV30
j_call: TRBJ1-5
cdr3_aa: CAWSVQGGQPQHF

clone_size: .
v_call: TRBV7-3
j_call: TRBJ1-1
cdr3_aa: CASSPTGGTEAFF

clone_size: once
v_call: TRBV7-9
j_call: TRBJ2-2
cdr3_aa: CASSLSELAEITGELFF

clone_size: .
v_call: TRBV27
j_call: TRBJ1-2
cdr3_aa: CASSLVGNYGYTF

clone_size: .
v_call: TRBV5-1
j_call: TRBJ1-1
cdr3_aa: CASSLDPGKGTEAFF

clone_size: .
v_call: TRBV12-5
j_call: TRBJ2-6
cdr3_aa: CASGLRDRGGGANVLTF

clone_size: few
v_call: TRBV2
j_call: TRBJ2-7
cdr3_aa: CASRHPETLGEQYF

clone_size: few
v_call: TRBV19
j_call: TRBJ1-1
cdr3_aa: CASSWGNTEAFF

clone_size: .
v_call: TRBV5-1
j_call: TRBJ2-1
cdr3_aa: CASSPDPSSGNEQFF

clone_size: .
v_call: TRBV27
j_call: TRBJ2-1
cdr3_aa: CASSLTREEQFF

clone_size: .
v_call: TRBV10-3
j_call: TRBJ2-1
cdr3_aa: CAISPGSGEQFF

clone_size: .
v_call: TRBV19
j_call: TRBJ2-7
cdr3_aa: CASSIGSRGYEQYF

clone_size: .
v_call: TRBV7-6
j_call: TRBJ1-4
cdr3_aa: CASSDRIGKKLFF

clone_size: .
v_call: TRBV4-2
j_call: TRBJ1-2
cdr3_aa: CASSPDRRSGYTF

clone_size: few
v_call: TRBV5-6
j_call: TRBJ2-7
cdr3_aa: CASSLGLAGRSYEQYF

clone_size: .
v_call: TRBV4-2
j_call: TRBJ1-6
cdr3_aa: CASSQDPGRPLHF

clone_size: .
v_call: TRBV5-5
j_call: TRBJ2-5
cdr3_aa: CASSTPETQYF

clone_size: .
v_call: TRBV5-1
j_call: TRBJ2-2
cdr3_aa: CASSSGPNTGELFF

clone_size: .
v_call: TRBV5-6
j_call: TRBJ1-4
cdr3_aa: CASSPGTGSITDEKLFF

clone_size: .
v_call: TRBV27
j_call: TRBJ1-4
cdr3_aa: CASSPYKRTVANEKLFF

clone_size: .
v_call: TRBV19
j_call: TRBJ1-2
cdr3_aa: CASSIMQFEGYTF

clone_size: .
v_call: TRBV5-4
j_call: TRBJ1-2
cdr3_aa: CASSLFFAGLANYGYTF

clone_size: .
v_call: TRBV30
j_call: TRBJ1-5
cdr3_aa: CAWSVGGIQPQHF

clone_size: .
v_call: TRBV10-3
j_call: TRBJ1-2
cdr3_aa: CAISESGVVEYYTF

clone_size: .
v_call: TRBV28
j_call: TRBJ1-4
cdr3_aa: CASRFLGGTNEKLFF

clone_size: once
v_call: TRBV29-1
j_call: TRBJ2-3
cdr3_aa: CSVESVAGGITDTQYF

clone_size: .
v_call: TRBV19
j_call: TRBJ2-4
cdr3_aa: CASSSWDIKNIQYF

clone_size: once
v_call: TRBV30
j_call: TRBJ1-4
cdr3_aa: CAWSSGDNPNEKLFF

clone_size: once
v_call: TRBV19
j_call: TRBJ1-2
cdr3_aa: CASSRAGPNYGYTF

clone_size: .
v_call: TRBV4-1
j_call: TRBJ2-6
cdr3_aa: CASSQEERGPGANVLTF

clone_size: .
v_call: TRBV29-1
j_call: TRBJ2-1
cdr3_aa: CSVSGLAGGRGYNEQFF

clone_size: .
v_call: TRBV6-5
j_call: TRBJ1-4
cdr3_aa: CASSSRQVNEKLFF

clone_size: .
v_call: TRBV6-6
j_call: TRBJ1-2
cdr3_aa: CASSYSMGADGYTF